This is a list of T cell receptor beta chains from one sample in a study of radiation and T cells in renal cell carcinoma. Only in-frame clones appear in the TCRdb table, and some are missing; sequencing was by immunoSEQ multiplex PCR. Counted here are about 130,000 clones, approximately 78% occurring once; the ten biggest clones make up 1.5% to 2%. The input for sequencing was blood, taken from a patient whose treatment included radiotherapy and nephrectomy. These receptors were obtained from a woman between 55 and 75 years old with renal cell carcinoma. CDR3s include the opening cysteine and the closing phenylalanine or tryptophan. Each record gives: V gene, D gene, J gene, clone size, CDR3 protein, CDR3 DNA. A D gene is named only where the DNA matches it firmly. Clone size is stated in some rows and not others, as once, few, many or a class when expanded.

>TRBV28|.|TRBJ1-5|.
CASMGWRSNQPQHF
TGTGCCAGCATGGGGTGGCGGTCTAATCAGCCCCAGCATTTT
>TRBV7-9|.|TRBJ1-5|many
CASSSPLQEGQPQHF
TGTGCCAGCAGCTCACCTCTCCAGGAGGGTCAGCCCCAGCATTTT
>TRBV5-1|TRBD2|TRBJ2-1|.
CASSLVPSGSFNEQFF
TGCGCCAGCAGCTTGGTACCCAGCGGGAGCTTTAATGAGCAGTTCTTC
>TRBV7-2|.|TRBJ1-2|.
CASSLPNRAGYTF
TGTGCCAGCAGCTTACCGAACAGGGCCGGCTACACCTTC
>TRBV12-1|.|TRBJ2-7|.
CASSFCSGLPTYEQYF
TGTGCCAGCAGCTTTTGCAGCGGACTTCCTACATACGAGCAGTACTTC
>TRBV18|TRBD1|TRBJ1-1|.
CASSQDRGEAFF
TGTGCCAGCTCACAGGACAGGGGTGAAGCTTTCTTT
>TRBV5-1|.|TRBJ2-1|.
CASSLARAENEQFF
TGCGCCAGCAGCTTGGCCAGGGCCGAAAATGAGCAGTTCTTC
>TRBV19|TRBD1|TRBJ1-1|.
CASSTPDRATQAFF
TGTGCCAGTAGCACCCCTGACAGGGCGACCCAGGCTTTCTTT
>TRBV25-1|.|TRBJ1-5|few
CASSELGEQPQHF
TGTGCCAGCAGTGAACTGGGGGAACAGCCCCAGCATTTT
>TRBV5-6|TRBD1|TRBJ1-1|once
CASSFWTGLMNTEAFF
TGTGCCAGCAGCTTCTGGACAGGGTTAATGAACACTGAAGCTTTCTTT
>TRBV10-3|TRBD1|TRBJ2-3|few
CAIRPTGGIDTQYF
TGTGCCATCAGGCCGACAGGGGGAATAGATACGCAGTATTTT
>TRBV7-3|TRBD2|TRBJ2-1|once
CASSLLTSGTGGRVF
TGTGCCAGCAGCCTATTGACTAGCGGGACCGGCGGTAGGGTCTTC
>TRBV29-1|.|TRBJ1-2|.
CSVGPLGGGGYTF
TGCAGCGTTGGGCCCTTGGGGGGAGGAGGCTACACCTTC
>TRBV4-3|.|TRBJ2-3|.
CASSQDPLTDTQYF
TGCGCCAGCAGCCAAGACCCTCTCACAGATACGCAGTATTTT
>TRBV9|TRBD2|TRBJ2-3|.
CASSVARGGKLDTQYF
TGTGCTAGCAGCGTAGCCCGGGGGGGCAAATTGGATACGCAGTATTTT
>TRBV10-3|.|TRBJ2-7|.
CAISDPDSYEQYF
TGTGCCATCAGTGACCCCGACTCCTACGAGCAGTACTTC
>TRBV5-1|.|TRBJ2-3|.
CASSSESTDTQYF
TGCGCCAGCAGCTCCGAAAGCACAGATACGCAGTATTTT
>TRBV6-1|TRBD1|TRBJ1-6|.
CASRNTGDSPLHF
TGTGCCAGCAGGAACACAGGGGATTCACCCCTCCACTTT
>TRBV7-2|.|TRBJ2-2|.
CASSLDVGQGRLGELFF
TGTGCCAGCAGCTTAGACGTCGGTCAGGGGCGACTAGGGGAGCTGTTTTTT
>TRBV4-2|TRBD1|TRBJ1-2|.
CASSQGPGQGSNGYTF
TGTGCCAGCAGCCAAGGGCCGGGACAGGGGAGTAATGGCTACACCTTC
>TRBV18|.|TRBJ2-7|.
CASSPPSVHEQYF
TGTGCCAGCTCACCACCGTCTGTCCACGAGCAGTACTTC
>TRBV25-1|.|TRBJ2-3|.
CASTPSGGNTDTQYF
TGTGCCAGCACCCCCAGTGGGGGGAACACAGATACGCAGTATTTT
>TRBV9|TRBD1|TRBJ1-1|.
CASSRPGGSTEAFF
TGTGCCAGCAGCCGCCCAGGGGGTAGCACTGAAGCTTTCTTT
>TRBV19|.|TRBJ1-1|.
CASSIGSMNTEAFF
TGTGCCAGTAGTATCGGCAGTATGAACACTGAAGCTTTCTTT
>TRBV7-9|.|TRBJ1-4|.
CASSLGSVNEKLFF
TGTGCCAGCAGCTTAGGTTCAGTTAATGAAAAACTGTTTTTT
>TRBV9|TRBD1|TRBJ1-1|.
CASSVGRQGNTEAFF
TGTGCCAGCAGCGTAGGGAGACAGGGAAACACTGAAGCTTTCTTT
>TRBV6-5|TRBD1|TRBJ2-2|.
CASRTGQGFTGELFF
TGTGCCAGCAGGACGGGACAGGGCTTCACCGGGGAGCTGTTTTTT
>TRBV6-1|TRBD1|TRBJ1-2|.
CASSAIRQGGGYTF
TGTGCCAGCAGTGCTATAAGACAGGGCGGTGGCTACACCTTC
>TRBV7-9|.|TRBJ2-7|many
CASSLTSLSYEQYF
TGTGCCAGCAGCTTAACATCCCTCTCCTACGAGCAGTACTTC
>TRBV6-1|.|TRBJ1-2|.
CASSETPSVPYGYTF
TGTGCCAGCAGTGAAACTCCATCAGTGCCCTATGGCTACACCTTC
>TRBV15|.|TRBJ2-7|.
CATSRDPTRSYEQYF
TGTGCCACCAGCAGAGATCCGACTCGCTCCTACGAGCAGTACTTC